This paragraph reports one T cell receptor (beta chain). The CDR3 is made up of 13 amino acids. The germline V gene has CDR1 LGHNT and CDR2 FRNRAP. Losses at the gene ends were 9 bases for V and 1 base for J; bases not matched to a gene: 5. The assay was immunoSEQ multiplex PCR, and TCRdb's table has in-frame clones only and misses some. The sample carries some 54,000 clones, approximately 86% recorded once. This record belongs to a study of identifying expanded T cells in peripheral blood. The receptor was isolated from a person aged 18-70 years in good health. The source material was blood. The chain has TRBV12-5 and TRBJ1-1; 7 bases map to TRBD1. CDR3 DNA: TGTGCTAGCCAAAGACAGGGGAACACTGAAGCTTTCTTT. Translation gives CASQRQGNTEAFF.